This TCR beta chain appears in the sequencing data of a study of circulating and synovial CD4+ cells in juvenile arthritis. Notes on the study in general: Circulating pathogenic-like lymphocytes shared a substantially higher fraction of CDR3 sequences with synovium than bulk blood.

In germline, CDR1 is SGHTA, CDR2 FQGNSA. This CDR3 spans 15 amino acids. V trimming: 2 bases; J trimming: 4 bases; junction bases outside the gene matches: 3. Remarks on this clone: Antigen unknown.

Method: immunoSEQ multiplex PCR; TCRdb's copy keeps in-frame clones and lacks some. Found here are about 34,000 clones, just under 97% of them singletons; the top ten hold approximately 0.19%. The rearrangement joins TRBV7-2 to TRBJ1-3; 9 bases map to TRBD1. The TCR sequence derives from a human donor with juvenile idiopathic arthritis. The sample consisted of CD4+ T cells from blood. The CDR3 sequence: CASSLQQGAGNTIYF. For the CDR3, the DNA is TGTGCCAGCAGCTTACAACAGGGGGCGGGAAACACCATATATTTT.